This is a list of T cell receptor beta chains from one sample in a study of identifying expanded T cells in peripheral blood. Sequencing used immunoSEQ multiplex PCR; TCRdb keeps in-frame clones, though not all of them. The sample shows more than 90,000 clones, approximately 90% of them seen only once. Sequencing used blood. These receptors were collected from a person aged 18 to 69 in good health. CDR3s include the opening cysteine and the closing phenylalanine or tryptophan. A D gene is named only where the DNA matches it firmly. Rows give clone size only sometimes, using once, few, many, or a class for an expanded clone.

TRBV7-2	few	TRBJ1-4	.	TGTGCCAGCAGCTTAGGGGCGGCAACTAATGAAAAACTGTTTTTT	CASSLGAATNEKLFF
TRBV4-3	.	TRBJ2-3	TRBD2	TGCGCCAGCAGCCAAGCGGCTGACCCAGCGGGGGGCACAGATACGCAGTATTTT	CASSQAADPAGGTDTQYF
TRBV7-5	.	TRBJ1-5	.	.	CASSWGFGNQPQHF
TRBV5-5	.	TRBJ1-6	.	TGTGCCAGCCGCGGGGACGGCACTAATTCACCCCTCCACTTT	CASRGDGTNSPLHF
TRBV5-4	few	TRBJ1-1	.	TGTGCCAGCAGCGGTAATGGTGGCACTGAAGCTTTCTTT	CASSGNGGTEAFF
TRBV4-3	.	TRBJ1-5	.	TGCGCCAGCAGCCAAGATGGGGCGGGGTCCTCGGGGCCCCAGCATTTT	CASSQDGAGSSGPQHF
TRBV27	.	TRBJ1-2	.	TGTGCCAGCAGTTTAAAGTTGGTCGCAGGGAGCTATGGCTACACCTTC	CASSLKLVAGSYGYTF
TRBV6-1	.	TRBJ1-2	.	TGTGCCAGCAGTGAAGGATCCAGGTCGGATGGCTACACCTTC	CASSEGSRSDGYTF
TRBV5-8	.	TRBJ2-3	TRBD1	TGTGCCAGCAGCTTAGGGGGACAGCTCACAGATACGCAGTATTTT	CASSLGGQLTDTQYF
TRBV6-5	.	TRBJ1-5	.	TGTGCCAGCAGAGGAAACAGTTTCAATCAGCCCCAGCATTTT	CASRGNSFNQPQHF
TRBV4-2	.	TRBJ2-7	TRBD2	TGTGCCAGCAGCCAACAAATTAGCGGGGGGCACGACTCCTACGAGCAGTACTTC	CASSQQISGGHDSYEQYF
TRBV7-6	.	TRBJ1-4	TRBD1	TGTGCCAGCAGATCAAGCAGGGGGCTGGGGACTAATGAAAAACTGTTTTTT	CASRSSRGLGTNEKLFF
TRBV5-1	.	TRBJ1-2	.	TGCGCCAGCAGCCTCTGGGGGGGCAGTAACTATGGCTACACCTTC	CASSLWGGSNYGYTF
TRBV28	.	TRBJ2-2	.	TGTGCCAGCAGTCCCCCATACCCGACCGGGGAGCTGTTTTTT	CASSPPYPTGELFF
TRBV6-5	.	TRBJ1-2	TRBD1	TGTGCCAGCAGTTACGGGGTCAGGGGGGTGTATGGCTACACCTTC	CASSYGVRGVYGYTF
TRBV27	.	TRBJ2-3	.	TGTGCCAGCAGTTGGGTAGGAGATACGCAGTATTTT	CASSWVGDTQYF
TRBV9	.	TRBJ2-7	TRBD1	TGTGCCAGCAGCGTAGACGGGACAGGGGACGAGCAGTACTTC	CASSVDGTGDEQYF
TRBV10-3	.	TRBJ1-1	TRBD1	TGTGCCATCAGTGGACCAGGACAGGGGGTACCTGAAGCTTTCTTT	CAISGPGQGVPEAFF
TRBV2	.	TRBJ1-4	.	TGTGCCAGCAGTGGAGGGGTTGCAACTAATGAAAAACTGTTTTTT	CASSGGVATNEKLFF
TRBV7-9	.	TRBJ2-7	TRBD1	TGTGCCAGCAGTCCGATCGGGACAGGACACTACGAGCAGTACTTC	CASSPIGTGHYEQYF
TRBV5-1	.	TRBJ2-4	TRBD1	TGCGCCAGCAGCTCCGGACAGGGGGCGGACAAAAACATTCAGTACTTC	CASSSGQGADKNIQYF
TRBV2	few	TRBJ1-1	.	TGTGCCACTAGGGGTTATAACACTGAAGCTTTCTTT	CATRGYNTEAFF
TRBV19	once	TRBJ2-1	.	TGTGCCAGTAGTATGTCCGGGGGTACCTACAATGAGCAGTTCTTC	CASSMSGGTYNEQFF
TRBV5-6	.	TRBJ2-1	.	TGTGCCAGCAGCCGGACCGGGACCCCTAGCTCCTACAATGAGCAGTTCTTC	CASSRTGTPSSYNEQFF
TRBV19	.	TRBJ1-1	.	TGTGCCAGTAGGGGAGGGAACACTGAAGCTTTCTTT	CASRGGNTEAFF
TRBV27	.	TRBJ2-3	TRBD2	TGTGCCAGCAGCCCGGGACTAGCGGATCTCACAGATACGCAGTATTTT	CASSPGLADLTDTQYF
TRBV28	.	TRBJ2-7	.	TGTGCCAGTGCTCCCGGGTTTCCCTACGAGCAGTACTTC	CASAPGFPYEQYF
TRBV6-1	once	TRBJ2-5	.	TGTGCCAGCAGTCGGGACAACCAAGAGACCCAGTACTTC	CASSRDNQETQYF
TRBV18	.	TRBJ2-1	TRBD1	TGTGCCAGCTCACCACCCGACAGGGCGAGCTCCTACAATGAGCAGTTCTTC	CASSPPDRASSYNEQFF
TRBV6-6	.	TRBJ1-2	.	TGTGCCAGCAGTTACCCCCAGAATTATGGCTACACCTTC	CASSYPQNYGYTF
TRBV27	.	TRBJ1-6	TRBD1	TGTGCCAGTCATGACAGGGATAATTCACCCCTCCACTTT	CASHDRDNSPLHF
TRBV18	.	TRBJ2-7	.	TGTGCCAGCTCACCAAGATACGAGCAGTACTTC	CASSPRYEQYF
TRBV5-1	.	TRBJ1-1	.	TGCGCCAGCAGCCTCTCGGGACAGAACACTGAAGCTTTCTTT	CASSLSGQNTEAFF
TRBV7-9	.	TRBJ1-1	.	TGTGCCAGCAGAACGCCGACAGGGAACACTGAAGCTTTCTTT	CASRTPTGNTEAFF
TRBV6-5	.	TRBJ1-2	TRBD1	TGTGCCAGCAGCACCCTAGGGGGCGGACCGGACGGCTACACCTTC	CASSTLGGGPDGYTF
TRBV15	.	TRBJ2-7	TRBD1	TGTGCCACCAGCAGAGGCCGAGGGACAGGTTTCGACGAGCAGTACTTC	CATSRGRGTGFDEQYF
TRBV6-1	.	TRBJ1-2	TRBD1	TGTGCCAGCAGTGAAACCGCAGGGGGGAACTATGGCTACACCTTC	CASSETAGGNYGYTF
TRBV5-5	few	TRBJ2-3	.	TGTGCCAGCAGCACCAGCCCCGGGGATACGCAGTATTTT	CASSTSPGDTQYF
TRBV5-1	.	TRBJ1-2	.	TGCGCCAGCAGCTTGGCTGCAGGAAGGACCTATGGCTACACCTTC	CASSLAAGRTYGYTF
TRBV7-9	.	TRBJ1-5	.	TGTGCCAGCAGCGGCCGTGTGGGGGGGCCCCAGCATTTT	CASSGRVGGPQHF
TRBV6-4	.	TRBJ2-5	TRBD2	TGTGCCAGCCCAAGGCCTCTAGCGGGGGCACAAGAGACCCAGTACTTC	CASPRPLAGAQETQYF
TRBV28	.	TRBJ2-7	.	TGTGCCAGCAGTTTATACAGGGCGAGCTCCTACGAGCAGTACTTC	CASSLYRASSYEQYF
TRBV28	.	TRBJ2-1	.	TGTGCCAGCAGCTTTATCTTCCGGGGCCTATACAATGAGCAGTTCTTC	CASSFIFRGLYNEQFF
TRBV7-2	.	TRBJ2-1	TRBD2	TGTGCCAGCAGCTTATGGACTAGCGCGTCCAATGAGCAGTTCTTC	CASSLWTSASNEQFF